The 5 T cell receptor beta chains presented below share a single source sample, sequenced in a study of blood T cells in healthy people across ages. Using a J-beta primer mix together with a sample-barcoded 5' primer, a second PCR was run for roughly 7 to 12 cycles. MiXCR, applied by TCRdb to the 5' RACE reads, yields one record per CDR3 protein. The sample holds 600,000 to 850,000 distinct CDR3 sequences, approximately 25% seen once. The data also belong to a second study, concerning T cells of mothers and their children.

Material for sequencing was blood. All receptors derive from a boy between 10 and 17 years old in good health.

The CDR3 spells CASSFFSGSFWGDEQFF. CDR3 DNA sequence: TGTGCCAGCAGCTTTTTTAGCGGGAGCTTCTGGGGGGATGAGCAGTTCTTC. This chain links TRBV7-6 with TRBJ2-1, with 9 nucleotides matching TRBD2. The CDR3 totals 17 residues. Germline trimming cut 3 bases from V and 8 bases from J; bases unmatched to any gene: 14. Germline V gene lookup returns CDR1 SGHVS and CDR2 FNYEAQ.

This clonotype has just a few counts. The J gene is TRBJ2-7, the V gene TRBV29-1; TRBD2 aligns across 10 bases. Germline V gene lookup returns CDR1 SQVTM and CDR2 ANQGSEA. Losses at the gene ends were 4 bases for V and 7 bases for J; bases not matched to a gene: 13. There are 15 residues in the CDR3. The CDR3 loop is CSVAIRPSGRGEQYF. The CDR3 DNA is TGCAGCGTTGCCATACGGCCTAGCGGGAGAGGAGAGCAGTACTTC.

This chain joins TRBV28 and TRBJ2-1; 7 bases fit TRBD2. The tail of the sequence fits TRBJ2-5 better, so the J call may be wrong. This CDR3 spans 14 amino acids. The germline gives CDR1 MDHEN, CDR2 SYDVKM. DNA for the CDR3: TGTGCCAGCAGACTTCCCAGGGAGGGAGAGACCCAGTACTTC. It translates to CASRLPREGETQYF.

This clonotype was counted only a few times. The rearrangement links TRBV7-9 to TRBJ2-5, with D unresolved. The CDR3 loop spans 11 amino acids. Germline loops: CDR1 SEHNR, CDR2 FQNEAQ (reference sequence). V shed 9 bases and J shed 4 bases, with 9 bases lying between them. The CDR3 nucleotides read TGTGCCAGTCTCGTAGGAGAGACCCAGTACTTC. Its protein product is CASLVGETQYF.

This chain joins TRBV7-9 and TRBJ2-2; D unclear. Trimming removed 3 bases at V and 5 bases at J, with 10 bases between. Germline loops: CDR1 SEHNR, CDR2 FQNEAQ (reference sequence). This CDR3 comprises 14 residues. The CDR3 region has the DNA TGTGCCAGCAGCTTCCCCGGACGAACCGGGGAGCTGTTTTTT. Its translation: CASSFPGRTGELFF.